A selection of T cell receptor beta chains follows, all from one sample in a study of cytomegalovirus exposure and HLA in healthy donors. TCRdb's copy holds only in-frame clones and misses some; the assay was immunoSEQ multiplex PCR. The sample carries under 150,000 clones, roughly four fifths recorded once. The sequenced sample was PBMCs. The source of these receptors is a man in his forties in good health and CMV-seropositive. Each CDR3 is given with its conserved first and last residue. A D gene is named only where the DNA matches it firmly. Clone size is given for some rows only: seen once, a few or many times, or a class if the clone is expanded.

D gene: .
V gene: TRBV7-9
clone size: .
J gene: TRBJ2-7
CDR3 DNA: TGTTCCAGCAGCCCGGCGGGCTCGTCGTACGAGCAGTACTTC
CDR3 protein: CSSSPAGSSYEQYF

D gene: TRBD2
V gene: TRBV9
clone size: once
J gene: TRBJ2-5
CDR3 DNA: TGTGCCAGCAGCGTAGCGGGGGGACTTAAAGAGACCCAGTACTTC
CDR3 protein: CASSVAGGLKETQYF

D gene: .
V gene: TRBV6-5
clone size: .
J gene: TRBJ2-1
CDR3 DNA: TGTGCCAGCAGCATGGACTGGAACTCCTACAATGAGCAGTTCTTC
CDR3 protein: CASSMDWNSYNEQFF

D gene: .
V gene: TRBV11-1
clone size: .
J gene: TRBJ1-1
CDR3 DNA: TGTGCCAGCAGCCGGGAGAACACTGAAGCTTTCTTT
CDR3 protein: CASSRENTEAFF

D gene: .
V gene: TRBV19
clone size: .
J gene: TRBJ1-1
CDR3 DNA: TGTGCCAGTAGTACGGACAGGAACACTGAAGCTTTCTTT
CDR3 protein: CASSTDRNTEAFF

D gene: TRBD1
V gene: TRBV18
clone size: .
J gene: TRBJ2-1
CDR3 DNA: TGTGCCAGCTCGTCCTGGGGACAGACAAATGAGCAGTTCTTC
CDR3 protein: CASSSWGQTNEQFF

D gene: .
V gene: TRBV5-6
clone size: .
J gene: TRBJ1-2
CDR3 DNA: TGTGCCAGCAGCTTGGGAAGAGAGAGCCTGAGCTACACCTTC
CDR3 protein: CASSLGRESLSYTF

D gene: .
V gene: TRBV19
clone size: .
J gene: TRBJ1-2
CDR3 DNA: TGTGCCAGTACCCGAGGATTAGTTAACTATGGCTACACCTTC
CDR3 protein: CASTRGLVNYGYTF

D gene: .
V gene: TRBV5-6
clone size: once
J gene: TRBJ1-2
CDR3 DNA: TGTGCCAGCAGCCGCTATTTGGGCTACACCTTC
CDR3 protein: CASSRYLGYTF

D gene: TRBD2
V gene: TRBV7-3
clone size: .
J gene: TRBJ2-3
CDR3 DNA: TGTGCCAGCAGTTTTAGCGGGGGCAGCACAGATACGCAGTATTTT
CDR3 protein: CASSFSGGSTDTQYF

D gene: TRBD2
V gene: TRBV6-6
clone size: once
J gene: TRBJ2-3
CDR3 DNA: TGTGCCAGCAGTGCTATCGGACTAGCGGGAACAGATACGCAGTATTTT
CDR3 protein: CASSAIGLAGTDTQYF

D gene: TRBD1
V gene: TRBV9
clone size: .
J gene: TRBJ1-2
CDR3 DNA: TGTGCCAGCAGCCATGGAGGAGGGGGCGCCTGGTGTGACTACACCTTC
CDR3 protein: CASSHGGGGAWCDYTF

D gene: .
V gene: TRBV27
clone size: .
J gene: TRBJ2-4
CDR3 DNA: TGTGCCACCATAAAAGGGGCTCGTCAGTACTTC
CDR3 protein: CATIKGARQYF

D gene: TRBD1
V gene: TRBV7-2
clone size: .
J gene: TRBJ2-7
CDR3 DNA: TGTGCCAGCAGCGGGGGACAGGGGTACGAGCAGTACTTC
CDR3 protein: CASSGGQGYEQYF

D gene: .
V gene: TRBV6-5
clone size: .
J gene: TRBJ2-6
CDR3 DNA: TGTGCCAGCAGAACAGGCTCTGGGGCCAACGTCCTGACTTTC
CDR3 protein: CASRTGSGANVLTF

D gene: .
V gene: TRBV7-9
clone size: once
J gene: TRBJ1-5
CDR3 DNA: TGTGCCAGCAGCTCGCCGGAGGGGGGGAGTAATCAGCCCCAGCATTTT
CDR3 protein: CASSSPEGGSNQPQHF

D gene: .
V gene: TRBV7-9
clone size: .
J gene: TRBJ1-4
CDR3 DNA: TGTGCCAGCAGCTTAGAAGGGGGGGCAACTAATGAAAAACTGTTTTTT
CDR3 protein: CASSLEGGATNEKLFF

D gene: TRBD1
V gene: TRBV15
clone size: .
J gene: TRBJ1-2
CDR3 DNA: TGTGCCACCAGCCCCCGGACAGGGTTATTTGGCTACACCTTC
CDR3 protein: CATSPRTGLFGYTF

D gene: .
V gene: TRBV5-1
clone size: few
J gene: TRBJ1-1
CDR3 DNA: TGCGCCAGCAGCTTCTCAGGGGTGGTTGGCACTGAAGCTTTCTTT
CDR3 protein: CASSFSGVVGTEAFF

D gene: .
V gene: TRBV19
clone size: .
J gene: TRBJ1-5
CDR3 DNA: TGTGCCACCAACAGGGTATCGAGCAATCAGCCCCAGCATTTT
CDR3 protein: CATNRVSSNQPQHF

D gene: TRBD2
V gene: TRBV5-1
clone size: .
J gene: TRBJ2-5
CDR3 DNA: TGCGCCAGCAGCTTGGCTAGCGGGGGGACCCAAGAGACCCAGTACTTC
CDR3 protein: CASSLASGGTQETQYF

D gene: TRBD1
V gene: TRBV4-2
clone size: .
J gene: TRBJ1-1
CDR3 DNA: TGTGCCAGCAGCCAAGTAGACAGGGTGAACACTGAAGCTTTCTTT
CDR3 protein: CASSQVDRVNTEAFF

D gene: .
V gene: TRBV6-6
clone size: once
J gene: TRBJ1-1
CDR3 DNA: TGTGCCAGCAGTTTATTACGCGGAAACACTGAAGCTTTCTTT
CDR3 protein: CASSLLRGNTEAFF

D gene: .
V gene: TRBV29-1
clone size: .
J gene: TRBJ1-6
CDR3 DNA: TGCAGCGTTGGGCCTGACAGTAATTCACCCCTCCACTTT
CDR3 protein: CSVGPDSNSPLHF

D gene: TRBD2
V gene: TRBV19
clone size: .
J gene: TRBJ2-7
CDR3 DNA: TGTGCCAGTAGTCGGCCCGCGGGAGGGACCTACGAGCAGTACTTC
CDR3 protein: CASSRPAGGTYEQYF

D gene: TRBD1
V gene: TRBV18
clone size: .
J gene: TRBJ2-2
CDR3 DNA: TGTGCCAGCTCAGAAGGACAGGGAGGCACCGGGGAGCTGTTTTTT
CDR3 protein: CASSEGQGGTGELFF

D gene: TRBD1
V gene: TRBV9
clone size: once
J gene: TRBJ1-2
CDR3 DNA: TGTGCCAGCAGTGCCGGGACAGGTGTCTATGGCTACACCTTC
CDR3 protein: CASSAGTGVYGYTF

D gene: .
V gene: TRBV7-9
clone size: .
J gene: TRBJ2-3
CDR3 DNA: TGTGCCAGCAGACGACGGGGGTCAGATACGCAGTATTTT
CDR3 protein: CASRRRGSDTQYF

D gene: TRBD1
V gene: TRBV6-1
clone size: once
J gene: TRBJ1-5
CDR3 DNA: TGTGCCAGCAGGAGGGGGACAGGGGAAGGGGCCCAGCATTTT
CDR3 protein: CASRRGTGEGAQHF

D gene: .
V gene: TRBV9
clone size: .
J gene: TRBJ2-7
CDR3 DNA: TGTGCCAGCAGCCTTAGAGGGCAGTACTTC
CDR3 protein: CASSLRGQYF

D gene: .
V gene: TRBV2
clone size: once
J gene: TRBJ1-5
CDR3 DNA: TGTGCCAGCAGTCAGACCCAGGGGACTCAGCCCCAGCATTTT
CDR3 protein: CASSQTQGTQPQHF

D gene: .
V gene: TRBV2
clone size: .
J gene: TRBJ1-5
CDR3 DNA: TGTGCCAGCACTCCAGGGACTAATCAGCCCCAGCATTTT
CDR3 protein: CASTPGTNQPQHF

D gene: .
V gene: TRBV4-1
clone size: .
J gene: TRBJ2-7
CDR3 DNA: TGCGCCAGCAGCCAAGAAGCCAGGGCATCCTACGAGCAGTACTTC
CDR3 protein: CASSQEARASYEQYF

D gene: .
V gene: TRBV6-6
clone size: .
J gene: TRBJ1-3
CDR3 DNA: TGTGCCAGCAGTCCCGACAATGGAAACACCATATATTTT
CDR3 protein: CASSPDNGNTIYF

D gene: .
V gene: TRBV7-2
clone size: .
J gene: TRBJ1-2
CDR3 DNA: TGTGCCAGCAGCTTAGCCCCAATTCAGAGCGGAGGTGGCTACACCTTC
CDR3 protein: CASSLAPIQSGGGYTF